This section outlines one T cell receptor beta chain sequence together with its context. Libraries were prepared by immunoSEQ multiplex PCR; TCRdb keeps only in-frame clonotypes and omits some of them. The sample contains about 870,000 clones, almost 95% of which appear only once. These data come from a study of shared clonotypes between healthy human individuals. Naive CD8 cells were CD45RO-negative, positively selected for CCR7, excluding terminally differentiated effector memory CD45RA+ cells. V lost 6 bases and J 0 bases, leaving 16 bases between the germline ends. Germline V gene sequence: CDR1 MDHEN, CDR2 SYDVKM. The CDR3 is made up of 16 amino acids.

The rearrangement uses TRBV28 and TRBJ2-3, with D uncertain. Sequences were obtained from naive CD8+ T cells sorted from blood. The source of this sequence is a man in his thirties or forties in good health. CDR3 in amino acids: CASRGYYKVSTDTQYF. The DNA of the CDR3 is TGTGCCAGCAGGGGGTATTATAAAGTTAGCACAGATACGCAGTATTTT.